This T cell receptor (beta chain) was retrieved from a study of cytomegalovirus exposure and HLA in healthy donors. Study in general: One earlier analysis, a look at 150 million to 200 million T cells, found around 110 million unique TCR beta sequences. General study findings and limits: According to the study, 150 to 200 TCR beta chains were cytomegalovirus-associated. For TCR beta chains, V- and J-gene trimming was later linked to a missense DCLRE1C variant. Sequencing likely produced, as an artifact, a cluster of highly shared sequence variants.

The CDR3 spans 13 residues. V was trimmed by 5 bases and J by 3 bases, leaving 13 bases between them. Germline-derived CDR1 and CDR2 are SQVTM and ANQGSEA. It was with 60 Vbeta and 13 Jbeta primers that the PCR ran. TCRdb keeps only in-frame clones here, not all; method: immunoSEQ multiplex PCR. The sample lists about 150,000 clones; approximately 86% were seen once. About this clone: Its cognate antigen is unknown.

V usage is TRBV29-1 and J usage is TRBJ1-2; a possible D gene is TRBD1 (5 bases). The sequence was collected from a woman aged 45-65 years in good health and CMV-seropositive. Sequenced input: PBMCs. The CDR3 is CSVTRKGDYGYTF. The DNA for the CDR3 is TGCAGCGTTACCCGAAAAGGGGACTATGGCTACACCTTC. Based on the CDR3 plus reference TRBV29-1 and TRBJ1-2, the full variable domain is SAVISQKPSRDICQRGTSLTIQCQVDSQVTMMFWYRQQPGQSLTLIATANQGSEATYESGFVIDKFPISRPNLTFSTLTVSNMSPEDSSIYLCSVTRKGDYGYTFGSGTRLTVV.